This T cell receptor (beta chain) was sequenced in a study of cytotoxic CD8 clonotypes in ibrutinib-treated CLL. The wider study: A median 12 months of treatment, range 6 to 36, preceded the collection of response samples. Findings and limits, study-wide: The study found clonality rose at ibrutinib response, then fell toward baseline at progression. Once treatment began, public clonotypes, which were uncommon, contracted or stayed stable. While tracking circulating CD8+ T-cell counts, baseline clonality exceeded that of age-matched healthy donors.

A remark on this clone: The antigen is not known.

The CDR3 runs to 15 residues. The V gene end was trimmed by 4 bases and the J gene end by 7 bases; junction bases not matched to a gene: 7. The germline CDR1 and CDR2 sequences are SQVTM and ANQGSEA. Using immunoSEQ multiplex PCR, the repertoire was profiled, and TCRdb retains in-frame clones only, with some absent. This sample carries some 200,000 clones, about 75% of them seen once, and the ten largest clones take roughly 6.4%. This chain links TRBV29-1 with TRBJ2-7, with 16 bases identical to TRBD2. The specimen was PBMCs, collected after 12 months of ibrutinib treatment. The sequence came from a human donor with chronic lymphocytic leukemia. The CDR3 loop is CSVVGTSGRAWEQYF. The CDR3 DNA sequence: TGCAGCGTTGTAGGGACTAGCGGGAGGGCCTGGGAGCAGTACTTC.